The 12 T cell receptor beta chains listed next were all sequenced from one sample in a study of blood T cell repertoires in COVID-19. Only in-frame clones appear in the TCRdb table, and some are missing; sequencing was by immunoSEQ multiplex PCR. Of some 200,000 clones listed, nearly 90% are singletons. The sequenced sample was peripheral blood. These receptors came from a woman between 18 and 29 years old who had recovered from COVID-19.

The chain combines TRBV20-1 with TRBJ1-5, with unresolved D. CDR1 is DFQATT and CDR2 is SNEGSKA in the germline V gene (reference sequence). The CDR3 is made up of 13 amino acids. The V and J ends lost 3 bases and 1 base respectively, with 7 bases between them. CDR3 sequence: CSASRLSNQPQHF. The CDR3, as DNA: TGCAGTGCTAGTCGACTGAGCAATCAGCCCCAGCATTTT.

This rearrangement joins TRBV19 to TRBJ1-2; D may be TRBD1 (5 bases). V lost 7 bases and J lost 8, with 20 bases in between. CDR1 and CDR2 from the germline V gene are LNHDA and SQIVND (reference sequence). This CDR3 spans 14 amino acids. CDR3: CASTSGSLWSGYTF. The CDR3 DNA follows: TGTGCCAGTACCTCAGGGTCCCTTTGGAGCGGCTACACCTTC.

The chain links TRBV27 to TRBJ1-2, with 8 bases fitting TRBD1. The germline V gene has CDR1 MNHEY and CDR2 SMNVEV (reference sequence). Germline trimming cut 7 bases from V and 8 bases from J; bases unmatched to any gene: 12. The CDR3 runs to 14 residues. Here the CDR3 reads CASTSGQGAHGYTF. The CDR3 nucleotides are TGTGCCAGCACCTCAGGGCAGGGGGCGCACGGCTACACCTTC.

This sequence joins TRBV11-2 and TRBJ2-1; TRBD1 aligns across 8 bases. V shed 0 bases and J 4 bases; nucleotides not matched to a gene: 5. The CDR3 is 16 residues long. Per the germline V gene, CDR1 is SGHAT and CDR2 is FQNNGV. The CDR3 nucleotides are TGTGCCAGCAGCTTAGATTACAGGGGGAGTTACAATGAGCAGTTCTTC. Protein product: CASSLDYRGSYNEQFF.

The V call is TRBV7-9, the J call TRBJ2-2; D is uncertain. Germline CDR1 SEHNR, CDR2 FQNEAQ (reference sequence). The germline V and J ends were trimmed by 2 bases and 4 bases, with 8 bases remaining between them. The CDR3 totals 14 residues. CDR3 residues: CASSLLLTTGELFF. CDR3 nucleotide sequence: TGTGCCAGCAGCTTACTACTTACCACCGGGGAGCTGTTTTTT.

This chain links TRBV15 with TRBJ1-2; 7 bases fit TRBD1. The V gene end was trimmed by 2 bases and the J gene end by 0 bases; junction bases not matched to a gene: 3. Germline assignment: CDR1 LNHNV and CDR2 YYDKDF (reference sequence). This CDR3 contains 15 residues. This CDR3 reads CATSRNRGTNYGYTF. CDR3 sequence (DNA): TGTGCCACCAGCAGAAACAGGGGTACTAACTATGGCTACACCTTC.

This sequence joins TRBV4-1 and TRBJ2-3; a weak D match, TRBD1 (6 bases). The CDR3 totals 16 residues. Trimming stripped 1 base from V and 8 bases from J, with 19 bases between. CDR1 and CDR2 from the germline V gene are MGHRA and YSYEKL. CDR3 protein: CASSQAYRDPRGTQYF. CDR3 nucleotide sequence: TGCGCCAGCAGCCAAGCCTACCGGGACCCCAGGGGTACGCAGTATTTT.

J is TRBJ1-1 and V is TRBV7-9; 7 positions agree with TRBD1. This CDR3 region has 17 residues. CDR1 and CDR2 from the germline V gene are SEHNR and FQNEAQ (reference sequence). V lost 6 bases, J lost 3 bases, and 16 bases stayed unmatched. The CDR3 loop reads CASRGFSRGIMDTEAFF. For the CDR3, the DNA is TGTGCCAGCAGGGGGTTTAGCAGGGGGATCATGGACACTGAAGCTTTCTTT.

This clone has just a few counts. The J gene is TRBJ1-2, the V gene TRBV7-9, with D hard to call. Trimming cost V 1 base and J 5 bases, with 17 bases left between them. The CDR3 covers 16 residues. Germline CDR1 and CDR2: SEHNR and FQNEAQ (reference sequence). CDR3: CASSLGFGSLTYGYTF. The DNA for the CDR3 is TGTGCCAGCAGCTTAGGGTTCGGCAGCCTGACTTATGGCTACACCTTC.

This chain's CDR3 is CASSSTGAADYGYTF. The CDR3 nucleotides read TGTGCCAGCAGTTCGACAGGGGCGGCGGACTATGGCTACACCTTC. This rearrangement joins TRBV11-2 to TRBJ1-2, with 8 bases identical to TRBD1. Germline loops: CDR1 SGHAT, CDR2 FQNNGV. CDR3 length: 15 residues. V was clipped by 6 bases and J by 3 bases; unmatched bases: 9.

The rearrangement links TRBV11-3 to TRBJ2-2, with TRBD2 matching 8 bases. The CDR3 is made up of 15 amino acids. Germline CDR1 is SGHNT and CDR2 is YENEEA. The V and J ends lost 4 bases and 4 bases, in that order; junction bases with no gene match: 5. The CDR3 sequence is CASSSSGRVTGELFF. The CDR3 nucleotides read TGTGCCAGCAGCTCAAGCGGGAGAGTCACCGGGGAGCTGTTTTTT.

This clone was seen a handful of times. The chain carries TRBV14 and TRBJ1-1; TRBD1 aligns across 9 bases. The V segment lost 4 bases and the J segment 11 bases; nucleotides outside the gene matches: 11. The CDR3 has 14 residues. Germline V gene lookup returns CDR1 SGHDN and CDR2 FVKESK. DNA of the CDR3: TGTGCCAGCAGCCCATGGACAGGGGACACCAGGGCTTTCTTT. The encoded protein is CASSPWTGDTRAFF.